Below, 10 T cell receptor beta chains from the same sample are listed, as sequenced in a study of T cell changes during pregnancy in multiple sclerosis (dated by TCRdb to about 2019). The method behind the library was the immunoSEQ multiplex PCR assay. TCRdb took over this immuneACCESS table, retaining in-frame rearrangements with V and J assigned. Such tables are incomplete; in checked studies, under half of the missing clones stem from an unresolved V gene, and the remainder is unexplained. Counted in this sample were around 30,000 clones; about 91% of them appeared once. The ten biggest clones cover 8% to 10% of the sample. Sequenced material: CD8+ T cells from peripheral blood mononuclear cells, taken in the first trimester of pregnancy. The receptors come from a female donor with multiple sclerosis, enrolled in a pregnancy study.

This chain uses TRBV6-1 with TRBJ1-1, with a weak D call TRBD1 (5 bases). The CDR3 totals 14 residues. The germline gives CDR1 MNHNS, CDR2 SASEGT. The germline V and J ends were trimmed by 6 bases and 1 base, with 12 bases remaining between them. CDR3 amino acids: CASSPETGNTEAFF. The CDR3 DNA reads as TGTGCCAGCAGCCCCGAAACAGGGAACACTGAAGCTTTCTTT.

This sequence joins TRBV5-6 and TRBJ1-2, with a tentative D call TRBD1 (6 bases). CDR1 and CDR2 (germline): SGHDT, YYEEEE. This CDR3 has 16 residues. Trimming took off 4 bases at V and 0 bases at J, with 16 bases between the two ends. The CDR3 spells CASSLGGAPTNYGYTF. The CDR3, as DNA: TGTGCCAGCAGCCTCGGGGGGGCGCCCACTAACTATGGCTACACCTTC.

This chain connects TRBV4-1 to TRBJ2-1, with 10 nucleotides matching TRBD2. The CDR3 runs to 15 residues. Per germline, CDR1 MGHRA and CDR2 YSYEKL. J lost 5 bases, V lost 0 bases, and 1 base had no gene match. CDR3 DNA sequence: TGCGCCAGCAGCCAAGAAAGCGGGAGGGACAATGAGCAGTTCTTC. Its protein product is CASSQESGRDNEQFF.

This clone has only a few counts. CDR3 loop: CASSAGAQETQYF. Here the CDR3 DNA reads TGTGCCAGCAGTGCAGGGGCCCAAGAGACCCAGTACTTC. V and J are TRBV6-4 and TRBJ2-5, with a tentative D call TRBD1 (6 bases). Trimming shortened V by 4 bases and J by 1 base, and 7 bases separated the two germline ends. The CDR3 sequence is 13 residues long. Looked up from germline, CDR1 is MRHNA and CDR2 is SNTAGT.

The chain has TRBV4-3 and TRBJ2-3, with 8 bases aligning to TRBD2. The junction had 10 bases not matched to a gene; V was cut back by 0 bases and J by 2 bases. The CDR3 is made up of 18 amino acids. Germline V lookup: CDR1 LGHNA, CDR2 YSLEER. This CDR3 reads CASSQDYQAGAHTDTQYF. In nucleotides, the CDR3 is TGCGCCAGCAGCCAAGATTATCAAGCGGGGGCCCACACAGATACGCAGTATTTT.

The chain uses TRBV10-2 and TRBJ1-1; no definite D call. The CDR3 spans 13 residues. Trimming took 3 bases from V and 1 from J, leaving 6 bases between them. Germline CDR1 reads WSHSY; CDR2 reads SAAADI. CDR3 sequence: CASSDRKNTEAFF. The CDR3 region has the DNA TGCGCCAGCAGTGACAGGAAGAACACTGAAGCTTTCTTT.

The chain uses TRBV11-2 and TRBJ2-7; the D is unclear. Germline assignment: CDR1 SGHAT and CDR2 FQNNGV. V was shortened by 1 base and J by 2 bases, with 6 bases between the two germline ends. This CDR3 is 13 amino acids long. CDR3 DNA sequence: TGTGCCAGCAGCTTAGCTAGGACCTACGAGCAGTACTTC. This translates into CASSLARTYEQYF.

The chain links TRBV13 to TRBJ1-5, with a possible D match to TRBD1 (5 bases). CDR3 length: 14 amino acids. The germline V gene encodes CDR1 PRHDT and CDR2 FYEKMQ (reference sequence). V was trimmed by 4 bases and J by 9 bases, leaving 16 bases between them. CDR3 in amino acids: CASSSRGESGPQHF. CDR3 sequence (DNA): TGTGCCAGCAGCTCACGGGGGGAATCAGGGCCCCAGCATTTT.

This clone showed up just a few times. The chain links TRBV4-1 to TRBJ2-1; TRBD1 is a possible D gene (5 bases). V was cut by 5 bases and J by 2 bases, with 10 bases left in between. In germline, CDR1 is MGHRA, CDR2 YSYEKL. The CDR3 totals 14 residues. The CDR3 coding sequence is TGCGCCAGCAGCGAAGGGGCCCCCTACAATGAGCAGTTCTTC. Translated, it gives CASSEGAPYNEQFF.

The CDR3 DNA follows: TGTGCCAGCAGTTTGGGGGGCTCCTACGAGCAGTACTTC. Its translation: CASSLGGSYEQYF. J is TRBJ2-7 and V is TRBV27; D may be TRBD2 (6 bases). The V gene lost 3 bases and the J gene lost 0 bases, with 6 bases spanning the gap. Germline CDR1 and CDR2: MNHEY and SMNVEV (reference sequence). This CDR3 spans 13 amino acids.